The rows below give T cell receptor beta chains drawn from one sample of a study of T-cell reconstitution after alpha-beta-depleted transplantation in children. TCRdb re-analysed the PCR reads in MiXCR, keeping a single row per CDR3 protein. The profile covers some 500,000 distinct CDR3 sequences, with approximately 32% appearing a single time and 2% to 2.5% taken by the ten largest. Sequences were derived from PBMCs from the stem cell graft donor, sampled from the stem cell graft. Receptor source: a human donor who donated a stem cell graft to a child with aplastic anemia. Both conserved end residues are part of each CDR3. The D gene is left open where the match is weak. Rows may omit the clone size; those that give it use once, few, many or a size class.

J gene,clone size,D gene,V gene,CDR3 protein,CDR3 DNA
TRBJ1-2,.,.,TRBV6-1,CASNSGGRDYGYTF,TGTGCCAGCAACTCTGGGGGGCGAGACTATGGCTACACCTTC
TRBJ1-1,few,.,TRBV14,CASSQGRRGTEAFF,TGTGCCAGCAGCCAAGGGCGGAGGGGCACTGAAGCTTTCTTT
TRBJ2-5,few,.,TRBV5-1,CASSFGQNQETQYF,TGCGCCAGCAGCTTTGGACAGAACCAAGAGACCCAGTACTTC
TRBJ1-4,.,.,TRBV12-3/TRBV12-4,CASSLFGEKLFF,TGTGCCAGCAGTTTATTTGGTGAAAAACTGTTTTTT
TRBJ1-1,few,TRBD1,TRBV29-1,CSVADRPMFFEAFF,TGCAGCGTTGCGGACAGGCCGATGTTTTTTGAAGCTTTCTTT
TRBJ2-2,many,.,TRBV12-3/TRBV12-4,CASSLLLPLPGELFF,TGTGCCAGCAGTCTACTCCTCCCTCTCCCCGGGGAGCTGTTTTTT
TRBJ2-7,few,TRBD1,TRBV2,CASSGPRTGGPYEQYF,TGTGCCAGCAGTGGGCCGAGGACAGGGGGCCCCTACGAGCAGTACTTC
TRBJ2-5,.,.,TRBV12-5,CASGLDRQETQYF,TGTGCTAGTGGCCTTGACAGACAAGAGACCCAGTACTTC
TRBJ1-2,few,TRBD1,TRBV5-1,CASSSVGQAPYGYTF,TGCGCCAGCAGCTCGGTTGGACAGGCGCCGTATGGCTACACCTTC
TRBJ2-1,.,.,TRBV10-3,CAIAGTSYNEQFF,TGTGCCATCGCCGGGACTTCCTACAATGAGCAGTTCTTC
TRBJ2-1,.,.,TRBV18,CASFLLQPTVYNEQFF,TGTGCCAGCTTCCTTCTTCAACCGACTGTCTACAATGAGCAGTTCTTC
TRBJ2-1,.,TRBD2,TRBV5-1,CASRSGTSGSNEQFF,TGCGCCAGCAGATCCGGTACTAGCGGTTCAAATGAGCAGTTCTTC
TRBJ1-1,few,.,TRBV30,CAWEGTEAFF,TGTGCCTGGGAGGGTACTGAAGCTTTCTTT
TRBJ2-7,.,TRBD2,TRBV12-3/TRBV12-4,CASTSGRGYEQYF,TGTGCCAGCACTAGCGGGAGGGGCTACGAGCAGTACTTC
TRBJ1-6,few,.,TRBV6-5,CASTRDLGILHF,TGTGCCAGCACCCGCGATCTTGGGATACTCCACTTT
TRBJ2-7,.,.,TRBV12-3/TRBV12-4,CASSLGAGAREQYF,TGTGCCAGCAGTTTAGGCGCGGGGGCGAGGGAGCAGTACTTC
TRBJ2-6,.,.,TRBV15,CATSRDTSSGANGLTF,TGTGCCACCAGCAGAGACACGAGCTCTGGGGCCAACGGCCTGACTTTC
TRBJ2-3,few,TRBD2,TRBV20-1,CSARRSGRGDTQYF,TGCAGTGCTAGACGTAGCGGGAGAGGAGATACGCAGTATTTT
TRBJ1-2,.,.,TRBV4-1,CASSQDTGVYGYTF,TGCGCCAGCAGCCAAGATACGGGAGTGTATGGCTACACCTTC
TRBJ2-2,.,TRBD1,TRBV4-3,CASSPGTGQTGELFF,TGCGCCAGCAGCCCCGGGACAGGTCAGACCGGGGAGCTGTTTTTT
TRBJ2-2,few,TRBD2,TRBV27,CASSLHSLAGGPRTGELFF,TGTGCCAGCAGTCTCCATTCCCTAGCGGGAGGGCCCAGGACCGGGGAGCTGTTTTTT
TRBJ2-7,few,TRBD1,TRBV5-1,CASSFNRGQTYEQYF,TGCGCCAGCAGCTTCAACAGGGGCCAAACCTACGAGCAGTACTTC
TRBJ1-4,.,.,TRBV21-1,CASSKGAGQGGCVNEKLFF,TGTGCCAGCAGCAAAGGGGCGGGACAGGGGGGTTGTGTCAATGAAAAACTGTTTTTT
TRBJ1-3,.,TRBD1,TRBV14,CASSLDRLPGNTIYF,TGTGCCAGCAGCCTGGACAGGCTCCCTGGAAACACCATATATTTT